The source of this T cell receptor beta chain is a study of T cells in localized non-small cell lung cancer (dated by TCRdb to 2018 to 2021). For context, the study as a whole: The study analyzed T cell repertoires of about 230 early-stage NSCLC patients, comparing tumors and uninvolved tumor-adjacent lungs. The cohort was made up of fewer than 250 treatment-naive NSCLC patients whose localized lung tumors had been resected. Of the NSCLC patients, 120 to 150 were male and some 97 were female, and the mean age was approximately 64 years.

At diagnosis, tumor, uninvolved tumor-adjacent lung and peripheral blood were collected and then preserved as a mix of FFPE and fresh-frozen material. For TCR repertoire profiling, blood samples were analyzed as peripheral blood mononuclear cells. Note on this clone: Its antigen has not been determined. Base qualities are not recorded, but no much larger clone differs from it by a single base.

General study outcomes and caveats: Uninvolved tumor-adjacent lung showed the highest T cell clonality, higher than tumor, which suggests more focused antigenic responses in the uninvolved tumor-adjacent lung. Because multi-region tumor sequencing was not done, intratumor heterogeneity could not be ruled out. Because the study design was exploratory, TCR variables were selected using unadjusted p-values without false-discovery rate correction. A median of about 61 of the top 100 tumor clones turned up in the paired uninvolved adjacent lung, and around 27 of those clones also ranked among the top 100 of that same adjacent lung. Higher T cell density in blood was associated with longer overall survival, whereas higher clonality in adjacent lung was associated with shorter survival.

TCR beta CDR3 regions were sequenced from DNA using the immunoSEQ Assay. In the original analysis: T cell density was computed as TCR beta template counts normalized to usable DNA estimated by amplifying housekeeping genes. Richness was estimated using the preseqR package, with extrapolation to 400,000 templates for PBMC samples and to 120,000 templates for tissue samples. Clonality was calculated as one minus Pielou's evenness. Tissue-enriched TCRs were identified by differential abundance testing using productive amino-acid clonotypes, minimum total count 5 and alpha 0.1. The Jaccard Index and the Morisita Overlap Index were used to measure how much the repertoires overlapped between compartments. GLIPH grouped TCR beta CDR3s together with public tetramer-defined viral CDR3s, and a viral motif had to include at least three viral sequences and also show V-gene enrichment. This immuneACCESS table, as held by TCRdb, lists in-frame sequences with V and J called but not all clones. Of the missing ones, under half trace to an unresolved V gene in checked studies; the others have no known cause. The V and J calls and clone size were taken over from that table, and D and trimming were inferred from the DNA. For this sample the table gives roughly 38,000 clones, of which more than 75% were detected only once. Approximately 3.4% of the sample comes from the top ten.

This receptor was taken from a man aged 18 to 50 with stage I lung adenocarcinoma. The sample was peripheral blood, taken before any cancer treatment.

The CDR3 protein sequence reads: CASTTQSSGNTIYF. The DNA reads as follows: TGTGCCAGCACTACACAGAGCTCTGGAAACACCATATATTTT. The chain links TRBV28 with TRBJ1-3, with no confidently assigned D gene. There are 14 amino acids in the CDR3, from cysteine to phenylalanine inclusive. The read is trimmed to its CDR3 DNA, 42 bases read in frame from base 1. The germline V gene provides CDR1 MDHEN and CDR2 SYDVKM. The junction carries 10 bases between V and J, which are trimmed by 7 bases and 0 bases respectively.